This T cell receptor beta chain derives from a study of monozygotic twins with inflammatory bowel disease. Study results and limitations: Repertoire similarity did not differ between concordant and discordant twins, possibly owing to limited power. Nothing supported a single strong signal or clonotype that was associated with IBD. The authors could not tell different T cell subtypes apart.

A 6-nucleotide sample barcode was carried by the UMIs, which template switching added. TCRdb reanalyzed the 5' RACE reads, giving one entry per CDR3 protein sequence and no DNA. The sample has about 160,000 distinct CDR3 sequences. As for this clonotype: No antigen is known for it.

The CDR3 runs 14 residues. Germline V gene sequence: CDR1 SGDLS, CDR2 YYNGEE. Sequencing used blood. The V gene is TRBV9, the J gene TRBJ2-1; the D gene TCRdb calls, TRBD1, cannot be checked with no DNA. The TCR was taken from a human donor with ulcerative colitis or Crohn's disease, or a healthy co-twin of an affected twin (not recorded which). This CDR3 reads CASSSRAGYNEQFF.